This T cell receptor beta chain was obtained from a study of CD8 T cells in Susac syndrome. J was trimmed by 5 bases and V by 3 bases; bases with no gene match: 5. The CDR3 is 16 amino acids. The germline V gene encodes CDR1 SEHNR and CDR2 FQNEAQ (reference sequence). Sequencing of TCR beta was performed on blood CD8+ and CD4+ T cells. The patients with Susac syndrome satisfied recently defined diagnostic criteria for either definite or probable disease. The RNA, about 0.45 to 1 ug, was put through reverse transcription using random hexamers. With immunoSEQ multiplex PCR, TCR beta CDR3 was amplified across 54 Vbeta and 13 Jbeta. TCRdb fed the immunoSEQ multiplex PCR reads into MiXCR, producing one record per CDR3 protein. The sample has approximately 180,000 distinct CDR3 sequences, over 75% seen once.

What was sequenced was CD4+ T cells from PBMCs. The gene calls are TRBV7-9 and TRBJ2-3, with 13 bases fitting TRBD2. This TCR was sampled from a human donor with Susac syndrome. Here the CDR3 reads CASSLRLAGGGDTQYF. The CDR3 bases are TGTGCCAGCAGCTTGAGACTAGCGGGGGGCGGAGATACGCAGTATTTT.